The sequence of this T cell receptor (beta chain) was determined in a study of early T cells in non-severe SARS-CoV-2 infection. Germline lookup yields CDR1 LNHDA and CDR2 SQIVND (reference sequence). This CDR3 comprises 16 residues. V lost 5 bases and J 8 bases, leaving 22 bases between the germline ends. Individually, cDNA molecules had unique molecular identifiers attached to them. TCRdb redid the calling of the 5' RACE reads with MiXCR, one entry per CDR3 protein. The sample has roughly 92,000 distinct CDR3 sequences, around 12% seen once; the top ten hold around 4.3%. The receptor was derived from an adult who was a healthcare worker with PCR-confirmed SARS-CoV-2 infection or an uninfected control (not recorded which). The starting material was whole blood, obtained at baseline. The chain has TRBV19 and TRBJ2-1, with TRBD2 as a possible D gene (7 bases). Written as DNA, the CDR3 is TGTGCCAGTAGTCACCCGGGGGCAGCGGGACGTCATGAGCAGTTCTTC. It codes for CASSHPGAAGRHEQFF. The full variable domain, completed using reference TRBV19 and TRBJ2-1, is DGGITQSPKYLFRKEGQNVTLSCEQNLNHDAMYWYRQDPGQGLRLIYYSQIVNDFQKGDIAEGYSVSREKKESFPLTVTSAQKNPTAFYLCASSHPGAAGRHEQFFGPGTRLTVL.